This TCR beta chain emerged from a study of OX40 agonist ivuxolimab in advanced cancers. The assay was immunoSEQ multiplex PCR, and TCRdb's table has in-frame clones only and misses some. The data show tens of thousands of clones, about 80% seen once. Exclusion applied to patients with autoimmune disease history or systemic immunosuppression. The receptor comes from an adult with an advanced solid tumor such as melanoma, head and neck, liver or kidney cancer. Sequencing used CD4+ or CD8+ T cells sorted from blood, obtained in a trial of the OX40 agonist ivuxolimab.

The CDR3 here is CASSLYDRLANTGELFF. For the CDR3, the DNA is TGTGCCAGCAGCTTATATGATCGCCTAGCGAACACCGGGGAGCTGTTTTTT. The chain is built from TRBV7-2 and TRBJ2-2; D unclear. The V gene's germline CDR1 is SGHTA and CDR2 FQGNSA. V lost 2 bases and J 0 bases, leaving 13 bases between the germline ends. The CDR3 length is 17 residues.